The TCR beta chain under discussion was sequenced for a study of cytomegalovirus exposure and HLA in healthy donors. Findings of the study overall: Equally common other TCR beta chains were less clonally expanded than HLA-associated ones, a later analysis found. When the data were analyzed later, several of the most significant clusters appeared to be linked to common viral pathogens.

The CDR3 runs 14 residues. The V gene's germline CDR1 is SEHNR and CDR2 FQNEAQ (reference sequence). V shed 5 bases, J shed 7 bases, and the junction held 11 bases outside the gene matches. Researchers ran the PCR with 60 Vbeta and 13 Jbeta primers. Using immunoSEQ multiplex PCR, the repertoire was profiled, and TCRdb retains in-frame clones only, with some absent. The table lists approximately 100,000 clones, around 66% of them singletons. Worth noting for this clone: Its matching antigen is unknown.

Sequenced material: PBMCs. The rearrangement links TRBV7-9 to TRBJ2-7, with TRBD1 matching 7 bases. This receptor was identified in a woman aged 45-65 years in good health and CMV-seronegative. CDR3 sequence reads: CASSPNRGGGEQYF. In DNA form, the CDR3 reads TGTGCCAGCAGCCCCAACAGGGGCGGTGGGGAGCAGTACTTC.